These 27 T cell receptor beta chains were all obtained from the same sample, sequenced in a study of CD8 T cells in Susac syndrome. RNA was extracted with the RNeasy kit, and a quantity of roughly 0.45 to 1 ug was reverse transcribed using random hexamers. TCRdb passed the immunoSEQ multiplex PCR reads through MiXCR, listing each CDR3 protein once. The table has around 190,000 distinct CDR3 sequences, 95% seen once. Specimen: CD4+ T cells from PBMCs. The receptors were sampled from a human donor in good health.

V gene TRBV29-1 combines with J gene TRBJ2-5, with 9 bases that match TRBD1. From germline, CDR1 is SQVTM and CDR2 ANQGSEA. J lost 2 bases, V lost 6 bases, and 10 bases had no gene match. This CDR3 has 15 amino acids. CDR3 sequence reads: CSVYQQGANQETQYF. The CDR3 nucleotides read TGCAGCGTGTATCAACAGGGGGCGAATCAAGAGACCCAGTACTTC.

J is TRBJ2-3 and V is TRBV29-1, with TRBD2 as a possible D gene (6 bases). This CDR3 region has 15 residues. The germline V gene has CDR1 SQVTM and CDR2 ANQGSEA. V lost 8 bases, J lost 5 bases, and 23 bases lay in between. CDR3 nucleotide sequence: TGCAGCTCCCGCCGAGGAGGGTTTAGTGTAGATACGCAGTATTTT. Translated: CSSRRGGFSVDTQYF.

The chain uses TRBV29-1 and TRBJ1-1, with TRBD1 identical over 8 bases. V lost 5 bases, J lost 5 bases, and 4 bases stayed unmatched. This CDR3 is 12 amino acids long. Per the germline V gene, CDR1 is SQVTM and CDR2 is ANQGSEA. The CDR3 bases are TGCAGCGTTCGGACAGGGTGGACTGAAGCTTTCTTT. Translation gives CSVRTGWTEAFF.

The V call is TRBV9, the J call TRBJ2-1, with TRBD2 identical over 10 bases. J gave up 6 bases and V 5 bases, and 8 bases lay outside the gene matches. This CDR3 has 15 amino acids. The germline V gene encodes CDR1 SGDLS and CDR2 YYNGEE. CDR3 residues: CASRPPGLATNEQFF. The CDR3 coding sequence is TGTGCCAGCAGGCCACCGGGACTAGCGACCAATGAGCAGTTCTTC. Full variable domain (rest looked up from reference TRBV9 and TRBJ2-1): DSGVTQTPKHLITATGQRVTLRCSPRSGDLSVYWYQQSLDQGLQFLIQYYNGEERAKGNILERFSAQQFPDLHSELNLSSLELGDSALYFCASRPPGLATNEQFFGPGTRLTVL.

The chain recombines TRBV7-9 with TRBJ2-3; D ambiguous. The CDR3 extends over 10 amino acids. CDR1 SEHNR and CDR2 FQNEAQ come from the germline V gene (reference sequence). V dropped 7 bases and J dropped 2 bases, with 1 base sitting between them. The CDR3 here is CASNTDTQYF. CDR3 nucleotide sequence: TGTGCCAGCAACACAGATACGCAGTATTTT.

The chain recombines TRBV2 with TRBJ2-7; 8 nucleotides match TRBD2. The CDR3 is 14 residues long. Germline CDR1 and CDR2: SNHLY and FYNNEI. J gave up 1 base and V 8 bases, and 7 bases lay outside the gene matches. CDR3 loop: CASSTSGRSYEQYV. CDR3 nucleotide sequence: TGTGCCAGCTCAACTAGCGGAAGGTCCTACGAGCAGTACGTC.

The CDR3 DNA follows: TGCGCCAGCAGTCTGAGAGTCCAAGAGACCCAGTACTTC. Protein product: CASSLRVQETQYF. V gene TRBV5-1 combines with J gene TRBJ2-5; D gene unclear. Trimming took off 5 bases at V and 1 base at J, with 9 bases between the two ends. This CDR3 comprises 13 residues. CDR1 and CDR2 (germline): SGHRS, YFSETQ.

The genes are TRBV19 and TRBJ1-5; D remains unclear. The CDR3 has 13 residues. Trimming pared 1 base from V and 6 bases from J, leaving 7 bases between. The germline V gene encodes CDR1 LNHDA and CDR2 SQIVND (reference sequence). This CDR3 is CASSIGLIQPQHF. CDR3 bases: TGTGCCAGTAGTATAGGACTGATTCAGCCCCAGCATTTT.

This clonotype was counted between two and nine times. CDR3 amino acids: CASSLAGGINEQFF. For the CDR3, the DNA is TGTGCCAGCAGCTTAGCGGGAGGGATCAATGAGCAGTTCTTC. J is TRBJ2-1 and V is TRBV11-3; 8 positions agree with TRBD2. The CDR3 loop spans 14 amino acids. After removal of 1 base from V and 6 bases from J, the junction contained 2 bases not matched to a gene. Germline CDR1 SGHNT, CDR2 YENEEA.

DNA for the CDR3: TGTGCCAGCAGTTACTCCCCCCCCACGGGCAGTGGAGCAACCTACGAGCAGTACTTC. It translates to CASSYSPPTGSGATYEQYF. The J gene is TRBJ2-7, the V gene TRBV6-5; D is unresolved. Germline V gives CDR1 MNHEY, CDR2 SVGAGI. This CDR3 region has 19 residues. The V end lost 0 bases, the J end lost 2 bases, and 23 bases lay between the germline ends.

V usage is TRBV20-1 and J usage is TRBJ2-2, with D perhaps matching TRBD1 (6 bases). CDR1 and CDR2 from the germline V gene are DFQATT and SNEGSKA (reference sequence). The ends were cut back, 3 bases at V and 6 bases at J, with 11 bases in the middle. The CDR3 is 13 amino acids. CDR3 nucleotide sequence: TGCAGTGCTAGGGAGACAGGTCCCGGGGAGCTGTTTTTT. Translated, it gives CSARETGPGELFF.

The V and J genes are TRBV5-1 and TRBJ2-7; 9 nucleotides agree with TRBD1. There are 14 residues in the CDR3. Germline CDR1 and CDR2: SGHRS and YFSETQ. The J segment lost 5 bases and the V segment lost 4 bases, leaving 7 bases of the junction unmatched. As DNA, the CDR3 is TGCGCCAGCAGCACTGGACAGGGGCAGGACGAGCAGTACGTC. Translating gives CASSTGQGQDEQYV.

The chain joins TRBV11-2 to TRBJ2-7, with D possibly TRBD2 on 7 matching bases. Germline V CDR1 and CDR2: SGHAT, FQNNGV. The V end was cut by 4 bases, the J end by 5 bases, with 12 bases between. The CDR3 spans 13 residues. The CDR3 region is CASSSRGGHEQYV. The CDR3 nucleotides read TGTGCCAGCAGCTCGAGGGGGGGGCACGAGCAGTACGTC.

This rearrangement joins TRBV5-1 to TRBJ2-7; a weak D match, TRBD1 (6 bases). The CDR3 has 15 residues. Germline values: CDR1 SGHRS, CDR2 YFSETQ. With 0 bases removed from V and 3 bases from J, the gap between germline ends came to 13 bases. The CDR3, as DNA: TGCGCCAGCAGCTTGGGGGGGCCGGGAAACTACGAGCAGTACGTC. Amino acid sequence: CASSLGGPGNYEQYV.

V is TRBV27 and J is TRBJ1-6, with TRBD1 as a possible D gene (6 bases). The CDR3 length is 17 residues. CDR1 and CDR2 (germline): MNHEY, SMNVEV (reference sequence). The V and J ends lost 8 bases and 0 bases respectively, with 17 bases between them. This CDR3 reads CASSTGRDISYNSPLHF. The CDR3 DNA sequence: TGTGCCAGCTCGACAGGCAGAGATATCTCCTATAATTCACCCCTCCACTTT.

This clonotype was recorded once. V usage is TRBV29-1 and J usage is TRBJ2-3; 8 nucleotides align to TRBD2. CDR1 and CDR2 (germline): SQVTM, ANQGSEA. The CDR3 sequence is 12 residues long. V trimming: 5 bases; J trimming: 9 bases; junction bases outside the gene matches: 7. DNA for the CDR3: TGCAGCGTTAATGAAGTAGCGGGGACGCAGTATTTT. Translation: CSVNEVAGTQYF.

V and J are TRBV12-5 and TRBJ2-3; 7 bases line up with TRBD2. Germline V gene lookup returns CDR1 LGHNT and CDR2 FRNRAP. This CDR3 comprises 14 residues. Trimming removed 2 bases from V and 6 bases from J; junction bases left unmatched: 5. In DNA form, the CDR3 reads TGTGCTAGTGGTTTGTCACGGGAGGAGGATACGCAGTATTTT. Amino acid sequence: CASGLSREEDTQYF.

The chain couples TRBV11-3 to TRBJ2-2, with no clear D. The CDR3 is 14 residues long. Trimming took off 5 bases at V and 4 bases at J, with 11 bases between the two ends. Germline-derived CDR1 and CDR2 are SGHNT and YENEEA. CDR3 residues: CASSATTATGELFF. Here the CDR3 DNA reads TGTGCCAGCAGCGCCACAACGGCCACCGGGGAGCTGTTTTTT.

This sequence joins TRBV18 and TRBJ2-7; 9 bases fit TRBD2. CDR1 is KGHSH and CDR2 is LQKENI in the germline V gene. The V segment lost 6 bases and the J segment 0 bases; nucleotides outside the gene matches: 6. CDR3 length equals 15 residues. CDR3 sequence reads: CASSQLAGSSYEQYV. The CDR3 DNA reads TGTGCCAGCTCCCAGCTAGCGGGGAGCTCCTACGAGCAGTACGTC.

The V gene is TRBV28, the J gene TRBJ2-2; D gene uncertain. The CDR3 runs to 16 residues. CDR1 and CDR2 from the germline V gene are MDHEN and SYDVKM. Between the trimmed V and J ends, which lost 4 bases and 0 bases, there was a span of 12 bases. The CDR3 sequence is CASSSPSNSNTGELFF. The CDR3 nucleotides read TGTGCCAGCAGTTCCCCCTCCAACTCGAACACCGGGGAGCTGTTTTTT.

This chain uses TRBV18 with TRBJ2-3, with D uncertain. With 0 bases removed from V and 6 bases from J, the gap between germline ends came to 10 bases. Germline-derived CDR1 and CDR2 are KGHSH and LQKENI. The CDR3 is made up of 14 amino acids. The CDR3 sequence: CASSPPALTDTQYF. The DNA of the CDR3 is TGTGCCAGCTCACCACCCGCTTTGACTGATACGCAGTATTTT.

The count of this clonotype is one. The DNA of the CDR3 is TGTGCCAGCAGTGATTCCCAGGACAATCAGCCCCAGCATTTT. Its translation is CASSDSQDNQPQHF. V usage is TRBV2 and J usage is TRBJ1-5; D not certain. The CDR3 totals 14 residues. Germline CDR1 and CDR2: SNHLY and FYNNEI. V lost 3 bases and J lost 3, with 9 bases in between.

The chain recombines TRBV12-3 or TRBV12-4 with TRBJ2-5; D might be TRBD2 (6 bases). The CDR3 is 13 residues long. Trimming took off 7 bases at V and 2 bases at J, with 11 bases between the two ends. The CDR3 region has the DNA TGTGCCAGCACCCGGGAGATACAAGAGACCCAGTACTTC. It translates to CASTREIQETQYF.

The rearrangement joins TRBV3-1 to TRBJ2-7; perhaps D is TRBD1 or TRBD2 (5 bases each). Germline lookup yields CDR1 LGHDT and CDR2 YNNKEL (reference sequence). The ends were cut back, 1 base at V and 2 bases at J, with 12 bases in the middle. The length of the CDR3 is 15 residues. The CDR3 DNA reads TGTGCCAGCAGCCAAGCCGGGACGCGGACCTACGAGCAGTACTTC. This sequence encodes CASSQAGTRTYEQYF.

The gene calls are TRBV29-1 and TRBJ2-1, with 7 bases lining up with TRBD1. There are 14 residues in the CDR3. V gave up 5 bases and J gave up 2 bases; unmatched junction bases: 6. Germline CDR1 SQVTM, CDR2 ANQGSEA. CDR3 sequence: CSVTGAIPYNEQFF. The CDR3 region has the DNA TGCAGCGTTACAGGGGCCATACCCTACAATGAGCAGTTCTTC.

The CDR3 is CASSLNGLAGDTQYF. The CDR3 coding sequence is TGTGCCAGCAGCTTAAACGGACTAGCGGGAGATACGCAGTATTTT. The chain carries TRBV11-2 and TRBJ2-3; 11 nucleotides agree with TRBD2. The CDR3 has 15 residues. Per germline, CDR1 SGHAT and CDR2 FQNNGV. Trimming took 2 bases from V and 5 from J; bases not matched to a gene: 3.

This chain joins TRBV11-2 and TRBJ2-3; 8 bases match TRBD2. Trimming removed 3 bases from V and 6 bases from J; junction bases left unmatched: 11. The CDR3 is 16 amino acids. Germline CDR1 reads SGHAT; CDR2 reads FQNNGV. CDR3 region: CASSLAMAGGLDTQYF. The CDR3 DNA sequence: TGTGCCAGCAGCTTGGCCATGGCGGGAGGACTCGATACGCAGTATTTT.